This TCR beta chain came from a study of T cell changes during pregnancy in multiple sclerosis. Assay: immunoSEQ multiplex PCR; the TCRdb copy retains only in-frame clones and omits some. The sample gives fewer than 75,000 clones, 75% to 95% of which show up once; approximately 5% is in the top ten. V gave up 6 bases and J gave up 5 bases; unmatched junction bases: 10. The CDR3 runs to 16 residues. Germline V lookup: CDR1 MNHEY, CDR2 SMNVEV (reference sequence). The chain combines TRBV27 with TRBJ2-1, with 10 positions matching TRBD1. This receptor was taken from a female donor with multiple sclerosis, enrolled in a pregnancy study. The sample consisted of CD8+ T cells from peripheral blood mononuclear cells, taken before pregnancy. In DNA, the CDR3 is TGTGCCAGCAGCTGGACAGGGGGGGCTGAAAACAATGAGCAGTTCTTC. Translation: CASSWTGGAENNEQFF.